The rows below give T cell receptor beta chains drawn from one sample of a study of T cell repertoires in ileal Crohn's disease. The assay was immunoSEQ multiplex PCR, and TCRdb's table has in-frame clones only and misses some. The table records 600 to 750 clones, almost 85% of them present only once. What was sequenced was ileal tissue. These TCRs come from an adult with Crohn's disease. CDR3s include the opening cysteine and the closing phenylalanine or tryptophan. A D gene is named only where the DNA matches it firmly. Only some rows state a clone size, as once, few, many or a class for expanded clones.

CDR3nt,CDR3aa,j_gene,v_gene,abundance,d_gene
TGTGCCAGCCTAAGCGAGGCCAAGTACAATGAGCAGTTCTTC,CASLSEAKYNEQFF,TRBJ2-1,TRBV6-1,.,.
TGCAGCGTCTCAGACTTAGGTGAGCTCTATGGCTACACCTTC,CSVSDLGELYGYTF,TRBJ1-2,TRBV29-1,.,.
TGCGCCAGCAGCTTGGGGCCGACAGGGGGGAGCGAAAAACTGTTTTTT,CASSLGPTGGSEKLFF,TRBJ1-4,TRBV5-1,few,TRBD1
TGTGCCAGCGGAACCTCCTGGGCCACTGAAGCTTTCTTT,CASGTSWATEAFF,TRBJ1-1,TRBV6-5,.,.
TGTGCCTCTCGGGGGCGGGAAAGCACTGAAGCTTTCTTT,CASRGRESTEAFF,TRBJ1-1,TRBV9,once,.
TGTGCCAGCAGCCAGGACCTCAACTATGGCTACACCTTC,CASSQDLNYGYTF,TRBJ1-2,TRBV7-2,.,.
TGTGCCAGCAGCAGAAGACTAGCGGGGGACCATGAGCAGTTCTTC,CASSRRLAGDHEQFF,TRBJ2-1,TRBV11-3,.,TRBD2
TGTGCCAGCAGCGTAGGTATGATCTCCTACGAGCAGTACTTC,CASSVGMISYEQYF,TRBJ2-7,TRBV9,.,.
TGTGCCAGCAGTCCGGGAATTTTATACGGGCAGTACTTC,CASSPGILYGQYF,TRBJ2-7,TRBV28,.,.
TGCGCCAGCAGTGAGTCGGGAGCTAGCGGGGGGACCAATGAGCAGTTCTTC,CASSESGASGGTNEQFF,TRBJ2-1,TRBV10-1,.,TRBD2
TGCAGCGTTGACAGGGAGGTAACTGAAGCTTTCTTT,CSVDREVTEAFF,TRBJ1-1,TRBV29-1,.,.
TGTGCCAGCAGCCAGGGACAGGGAGAAGAGACCCAGTACTTC,CASSQGQGEETQYF,TRBJ2-5,TRBV11-2,few,TRBD1
TGTGCCAGCAGGGAAACAGGGGGCTCTGGAAACACCATATATTTT,CASRETGGSGNTIYF,TRBJ1-3,TRBV25-1,.,TRBD1
TGTGCCAGCAGCTATGAACCAGGGAGCGAGCAGTACTTC,CASSYEPGSEQYF,TRBJ2-7,TRBV5-4,.,.
TGTGCCAGCAAACTCTTCAACGGGCTAACTACTAATTCACCCCTCCACTTT,CASKLFNGLTTNSPLHF,TRBJ1-6,TRBV2,.,.
TGTGCCATCAGTCCGGGGACAGGGAATGAGCAGTTCTTC,CAISPGTGNEQFF,TRBJ2-1,TRBV10-3,.,TRBD1
TGTGCCAGCAGTTTGGGTTCGGGCAATCAGCCCCAGCATTTT,CASSLGSGNQPQHF,TRBJ1-5,TRBV28,.,.
TGTGCCAGTAGTCCCTCTTTCACAGGGGCTGGAGCTTTCTTT,CASSPSFTGAGAFF,TRBJ1-1,TRBV19,once,TRBD1
TGTGCCAGCAGCTTGGGGCAGGGCAGCACAGATACGCAGTATTTT,CASSLGQGSTDTQYF,TRBJ2-3,TRBV5-8,.,.
TGTGCCAGTAGTATGTCACGGGATTCGACAGGCGAGCAGTACTTC,CASSMSRDSTGEQYF,TRBJ2-7,TRBV19,.,.
TGTGCCAGCAAAGCGGGGGTGAACACAGATACGCAGTATTTT,CASKAGVNTDTQYF,TRBJ2-3,TRBV27,.,TRBD2
TGCAGCGCGGCCGACGGTTCCTTCCAAGAGACCCAGTACTTC,CSAADGSFQETQYF,TRBJ2-5,TRBV29-1,.,.
TGTGCCAGCAGCTTAGTAGCGGGGGCATACACAGATACGCAGTATTTT,CASSLVAGAYTDTQYF,TRBJ2-3,TRBV7-2,.,TRBD2
TGTGCCAGCAGCAGGGACCCTAGCAATCAGCCCCAGCATTTT,CASSRDPSNQPQHF,TRBJ1-5,TRBV5-4,.,.
TGTGCCAGCAGCGTAGTGTCGGGATACTACAATGAGCAGTTCTTC,CASSVVSGYYNEQFF,TRBJ2-1,TRBV9,.,.
TGTGCCAGCTCACCACCTATCGGGCGGGGGAGCTACGATGAGCAGTTCTTC,CASSPPIGRGSYDEQFF,TRBJ2-1,TRBV18,.,TRBD2
TGTGCCAGCAGCTCCGGGACAGGGAGACAGAATGAGCAGTTCTTC,CASSSGTGRQNEQFF,TRBJ2-1,TRBV5-4,.,TRBD1
TGTGCCAGCAGTACCAGACAGGGGAGGAACACTGAAGCTTTCTTT,CASSTRQGRNTEAFF,TRBJ1-1,TRBV6-5,.,TRBD1
TGTGCCAGCAGTGAATTTGAGGGTGAAGGTGAAAAACTGTTTTTT,CASSEFEGEGEKLFF,TRBJ1-4,TRBV6-1,.,.
TGTGCCAGCAGCTTACAGTTCTCTAACGATGAGCAGTTCTTC,CASSLQFSNDEQFF,TRBJ2-1,TRBV11-2,.,.
TGCGCCAGCAGCTTGGACCCGGGGGGCCTAAACTTTGCTAGCACAGATACGCAGTATTTT,CASSLDPGGLNFASTDTQYF,TRBJ2-3,TRBV5-1,.,.
TGTGCCAGCTCACGGGGACGGGGGAGCACAGATACGCAGTATTTT,CASSRGRGSTDTQYF,TRBJ2-3,TRBV18,.,.
TGCGCCCACCCCGACACTGACAGGGCAGATCAGCCCCAGCATTTT,CAHPDTDRADQPQHF,TRBJ1-5,TRBV23-1,.,TRBD1
TGCGCCAGCAGCAAGGGACTAGCGGGGGGAGAGACCCAGTACTTC,CASSKGLAGGETQYF,TRBJ2-5,TRBV5-1,.,TRBD2
TGCAGCGTTGTTCACACAGCCTCGCGAACGAACACTGAAGCTTTCTTT,CSVVHTASRTNTEAFF,TRBJ1-1,TRBV29-1,.,.
TGTGCCAGTAGTTTGGAGGGCCTGAGCTCTGGAAACACCATATATTTT,CASSLEGLSSGNTIYF,TRBJ1-3,TRBV19,.,.
TGTGCCACCAGCAGAGATCGAGCAGGGAACGAGCAGTACTTC,CATSRDRAGNEQYF,TRBJ2-7,TRBV15,.,.
TGTGCCAGCAGCCTCACAGGGTTTACGGATGGCTACACCTTC,CASSLTGFTDGYTF,TRBJ1-2,TRBV28,.,.
TGTGCCAGCTCACCACGCCAATCAGATACGCAGTATTTT,CASSPRQSDTQYF,TRBJ2-3,TRBV18,.,.
TGTGCCATCAGTGAGTTTGAGGGGGCAGGAGAGACCCAGTACTTC,CAISEFEGAGETQYF,TRBJ2-5,TRBV10-3,few,TRBD1
TGTGCCTGGAGGGCCAAACAGGGGGGCTACACCTTC,CAWRAKQGGYTF,TRBJ1-2,TRBV30,.,TRBD1
TGTGCCAGTAGTATAGATTTGAGGCCCCAGCATTTT,CASSIDLRPQHF,TRBJ1-5,TRBV19,.,.
TGTGCCAGCACCGGCATTGGGGGGAGAGGAAACACCATATATTTT,CASTGIGGRGNTIYF,TRBJ1-3,TRBV11-2,.,.
TGTGCCAGCAGCTCATCAGGGGGCCATGAGCAGTTCTTC,CASSSSGGHEQFF,TRBJ2-1,TRBV7-3,.,TRBD1
TGTGCCAGCAGTTACTCGGGAGGGGCTTTCTTT,CASSYSGGAFF,TRBJ1-1,TRBV6-6,.,.
TGTGCCAGCAGCTTCGGGACAGCATCCTACAATGAGCAGTTCTTC,CASSFGTASYNEQFF,TRBJ2-1,TRBV5-6,.,TRBD1
TGCGCCAGCAGCCAAGGGATTGAGCGGGTTTGGAACGAGCAGTACTTC,CASSQGIERVWNEQYF,TRBJ2-7,TRBV4-3,once,.
TGTGCCAGCAGGGAGGGGGCAAGTGGCAGTCAGCCCCAGCATTTT,CASREGASGSQPQHF,TRBJ1-5,TRBV6-6,once,TRBD1
TGCGCCAGCAGCGCGGGGACAGGGGGCTATGGCTACACCTTC,CASSAGTGGYGYTF,TRBJ1-2,TRBV5-1,.,TRBD1
TGTGCCAGTAGTATTGGAGGGGGCGGAAAGAACTATGGCTACACCTTC,CASSIGGGGKNYGYTF,TRBJ1-2,TRBV19,.,TRBD1
TGTGCCAGCAGCCCTGGCAGGTCCCGTCAGCCCCAGCATTTT,CASSPGRSRQPQHF,TRBJ1-5,TRBV5-8,.,.
TGTGCCAGCAGTCCGAATAAGGGTGAGCAGTTCTTC,CASSPNKGEQFF,TRBJ2-1,TRBV6-5,.,.
TGTGCCAGCAGCTTGTACCGACTAGCGTCTCCCGGGGAGCTGTTTTTT,CASSLYRLASPGELFF,TRBJ2-2,TRBV5-6,.,TRBD2
TGTGCCAGCAGCTCGACAGGGGAAGAGACCCAGTACTTC,CASSSTGEETQYF,TRBJ2-5,TRBV11-3,.,TRBD1
TGCGCCAGCAGCCCCTACTCGGGAAATTCACCCCTCCACTTT,CASSPYSGNSPLHF,TRBJ1-6,TRBV5-1,.,.